This TCR beta chain was obtained from a study of breast tumors, draining lymph nodes, adjacent tissues. The study's findings and limits: Compared with basal-like, luminal-like tumors shared significantly more repertoire with nontumor tissue. Tumors had less TCR diversity than lymph nodes, more than nontumor tissue.

Breast cancer patients provided tissue from their axillary draining lymph nodes. Points on this clonotype: No antigen is known for it.

The CDR3 totals 15 residues. Trimming stripped 0 bases from V and 0 bases from J, with 9 bases between. The germline V gene encodes CDR1 DFQATT and CDR2 SNEGSKA (reference sequence). Using its own MiXCR run on the multiplex PCR reads, TCRdb lists one record per CDR3 protein. The sample has over 200,000 distinct CDR3 sequences; about 34% are singletons. The chain is built from TRBV20-1 and TRBJ2-1; possible D gene TRBD2, 6 bases. The specimen was axillary lymph node tissue. This TCR derives from a female donor with breast cancer. Some clones in this sample may be carry-over from other donors' samples. Here the CDR3 DNA reads TGCAGTGCTAGAGATACCGGGAGCTCCTACAATGAGCAGTTCTTC. As protein: CSARDTGSSYNEQFF.